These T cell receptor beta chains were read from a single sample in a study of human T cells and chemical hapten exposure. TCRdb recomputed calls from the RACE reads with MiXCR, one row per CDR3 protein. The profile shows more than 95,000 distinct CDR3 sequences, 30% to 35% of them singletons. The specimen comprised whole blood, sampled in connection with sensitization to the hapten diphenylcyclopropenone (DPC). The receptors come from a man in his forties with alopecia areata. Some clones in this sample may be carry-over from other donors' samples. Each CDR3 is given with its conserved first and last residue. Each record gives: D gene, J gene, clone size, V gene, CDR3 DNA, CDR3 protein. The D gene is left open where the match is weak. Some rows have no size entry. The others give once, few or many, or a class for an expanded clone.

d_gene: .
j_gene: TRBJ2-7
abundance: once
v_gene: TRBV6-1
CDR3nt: TGTGCCAGCAGTGAACAGGGCGTGACGGAGCAGTACTTC
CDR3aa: CASSEQGVTEQYF

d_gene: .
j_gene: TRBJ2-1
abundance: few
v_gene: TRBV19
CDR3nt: TGTGCCAGTAAAAATCTCGAAAGCTCCTACAATGAGCAGTTCTTC
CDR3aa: CASKNLESSYNEQFF

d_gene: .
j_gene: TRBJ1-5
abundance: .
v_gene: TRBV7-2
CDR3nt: TGTGCCAGCAGCTTGGGGGCCAGTCAGCCCCAGCATTTT
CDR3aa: CASSLGASQPQHF

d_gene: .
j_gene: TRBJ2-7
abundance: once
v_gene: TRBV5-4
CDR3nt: TGTGCCAGCAGCTTGGAGGGGGGGAGGAGTTCTCAGTTC
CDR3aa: CASSLEGGRSSQF

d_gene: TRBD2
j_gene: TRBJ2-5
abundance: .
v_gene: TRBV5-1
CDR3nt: TGCGCCAGCAGCTGGAGCGGGAGGGCCGAAGGAGAGACCCAGTACTTC
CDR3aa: CASSWSGRAEGETQYF

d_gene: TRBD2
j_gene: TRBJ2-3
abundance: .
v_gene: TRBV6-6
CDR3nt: TGTGCCAGCACTGGACTAGCGGGATTAGGTACGCAGTATTTT
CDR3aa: CASTGLAGLGTQYF

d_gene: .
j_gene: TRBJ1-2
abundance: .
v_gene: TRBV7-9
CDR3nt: TGTGCCAGCAGCTTAGCTACGGGGATTCCTGATGGCTACACCTTC
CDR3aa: CASSLATGIPDGYTF

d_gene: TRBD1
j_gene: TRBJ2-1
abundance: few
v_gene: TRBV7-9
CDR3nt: TGTGCCAGCAGCTTAAGGTACCCCGAGAGGGGGCAGGGCAATGAGCAGTTCTTC
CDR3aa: CASSLRYPERGQGNEQFF

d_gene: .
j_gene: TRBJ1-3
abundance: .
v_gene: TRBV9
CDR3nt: TGTGCCAGCAGCTCCCGGTCCATTGCAGGTATCTCTGGAAACACCATATATTTT
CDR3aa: CASSSRSIAGISGNTIYF

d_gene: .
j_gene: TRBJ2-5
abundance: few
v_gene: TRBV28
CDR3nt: TGTGCCAGCAGTTTATCCCCCGGCCGGAGCCAAGAGACCCAGTACTTC
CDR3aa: CASSLSPGRSQETQYF

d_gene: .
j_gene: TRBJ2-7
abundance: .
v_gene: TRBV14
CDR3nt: TGTGCCAGCAGCCAAGATCTATCCTACGAGCAGTACTTC
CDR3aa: CASSQDLSYEQYF

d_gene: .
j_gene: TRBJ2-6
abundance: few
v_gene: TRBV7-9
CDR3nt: TGTGCCAGCAGCTTAGTTCGGGGACCGGCCAACGTCCTGACTTTC
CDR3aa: CASSLVRGPANVLTF

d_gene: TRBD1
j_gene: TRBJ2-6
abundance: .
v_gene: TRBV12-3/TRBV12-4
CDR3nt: TGTGCCAGCAGTTTAGGGACAGGGAGAGGATCTGGGGCCAACGTCCTGACTTTC
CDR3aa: CASSLGTGRGSGANVLTF

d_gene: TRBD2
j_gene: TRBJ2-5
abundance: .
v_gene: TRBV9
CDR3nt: TGTGCCAGCAGCGCTGACCGGGACTATGAAGAGACCCAGTACTTC
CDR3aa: CASSADRDYEETQYF

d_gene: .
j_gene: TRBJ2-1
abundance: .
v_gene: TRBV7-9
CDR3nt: TGTGCCAGCAGCTCTTACACGAACGCGCGAGGAGATGAGCAGTTCTTC
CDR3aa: CASSSYTNARGDEQFF

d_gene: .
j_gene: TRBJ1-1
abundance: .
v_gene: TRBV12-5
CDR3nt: TGTGCTAGTGGTTTGGCAGAGAACACTGAAGCTTTCTTT
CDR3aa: CASGLAENTEAFF

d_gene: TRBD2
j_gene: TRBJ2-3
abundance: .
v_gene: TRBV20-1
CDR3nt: TGCAGTGCTAGTACGGGACTAGCGGGACGCACAGATACGCAGTATTTT
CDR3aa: CSASTGLAGRTDTQYF

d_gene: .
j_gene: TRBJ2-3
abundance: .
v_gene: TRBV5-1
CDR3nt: TGCGCCAGCAGCTTGGACCCTCTAGGACGGAGCACAGATACGCAGTATTTT
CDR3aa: CASSLDPLGRSTDTQYF

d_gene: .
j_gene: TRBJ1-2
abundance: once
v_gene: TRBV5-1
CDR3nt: TGCGCCAGCAACGACGGCGGTGCTAACTATGGCTACACCTTC
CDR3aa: CASNDGGANYGYTF

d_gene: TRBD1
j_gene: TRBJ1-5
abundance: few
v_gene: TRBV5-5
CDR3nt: TGTGCCAGCAGCTGGGGGACAGCAATCAATCAGCCCCAGCATTTT
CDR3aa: CASSWGTAINQPQHF